This record covers a single T cell receptor beta chain. Antigen specificity is unknown. Following extraction, RNA underwent reverse transcription to cDNA, which served as the sequencing template. Measured with immunoSEQ multiplex PCR; TCRdb has only the in-frame clones, and not every one. The sample lists some 200,000 clones, 55% to 70% occurring once. The germline V gene has CDR1 ENHRY and CDR2 SYGVKD. The CDR3 extends over 15 amino acids. Trimming cost V 4 bases and J 7 bases; bases outside gene matches: 9. Treatment specified: oral pan-JAK inhibitor, 5-10 mg twice daily. The sample belongs to a study of CD8+ T cells in alopecia areata. Study conclusions and caveats: Between patients, shared TCR sequences were less clear than in mice. This was possibly due in part to HLA diversity in the patient population.

This TCR derives from a human donor with alopecia areata. The V call is TRBV10-3, the J call TRBJ2-4, with TRBD1 matching 8 bases. Sequences were derived from CD4+ T cells sorted from blood, sampled at week 24, from a patient treated with tofacitinib. CDR3 sequence reads: CAISATGEYRNIQYF. The CDR3 region has the DNA TGTGCCATCAGTGCGACAGGGGAGTATAGGAACATTCAGTACTTC.